A selection of T cell receptor beta chains follows, all from one sample in a study of T cells in Graves' hyperthyroidism and ophthalmopathy. MiXCR, applied by TCRdb to the multiplex PCR reads, yields one record per CDR3 protein. The sample contains around 340,000 distinct CDR3 sequences, more than 11% of which appear only once. The specimen sequenced was blood. All receptors derive from a woman in her twenties or thirties with Graves' hyperthyroidism. The CDR3 runs from the conserved cysteine through the conserved F or W. The D gene is left open where the match is weak. The listing skips clone size in some rows; elsewhere it reads once, few, many or a size class.

d_gene: .; v_gene: TRBV6-2/TRBV6-3; j_gene: TRBJ1-2; abundance: many; len: 13; CDR3aa: CASSYRQGYGYTF; CDR3nt: TGTGCCAGCAGTTACCGCCAGGGCTATGGCTACACCTTC
d_gene: .; v_gene: TRBV2; j_gene: TRBJ2-2; abundance: many; len: 15; CDR3aa: CASRGGVAGTGELFF; CDR3nt: TGTGCCAGCAGAGGTGGGGTGGCAGGGACCGGGGAGCTGTTTTTT
d_gene: TRBD1; v_gene: TRBV12-3/TRBV12-4; j_gene: TRBJ1-5; abundance: many; len: 16; CDR3aa: CASSDPGTGYNQPQHF; CDR3nt: TGTGCCAGCAGTGACCCCGGGACAGGCTACAATCAGCCCCAGCATTTT
d_gene: TRBD1; v_gene: TRBV7-8; j_gene: TRBJ2-6; abundance: .; len: 18; CDR3aa: CASSFKRGPVPGANVLTF; CDR3nt: TGTGCCAGCAGCTTTAAGAGGGGGCCGGTTCCTGGGGCCAACGTCCTGACTTTC
d_gene: .; v_gene: TRBV28; j_gene: TRBJ1-5; abundance: many; len: 16; CDR3aa: CASSLQLGREVQPQHF; CDR3nt: TGTGCCAGCAGTTTACAATTGGGGAGGGAAGTTCAGCCCCAGCATTTT
d_gene: .; v_gene: TRBV5-1; j_gene: TRBJ1-1; abundance: .; len: 17; CDR3aa: CASSSGLGPGRNTEAFF; CDR3nt: TGCGCCAGCAGCTCAGGGTTGGGCCCCGGACGGAACACTGAAGCTTTCTTT
d_gene: TRBD1; v_gene: TRBV28; j_gene: TRBJ1-5; abundance: many; len: 15; CDR3aa: CASKFEGASNQPQHF; CDR3nt: TGTGCCAGCAAGTTCGAGGGGGCCTCGAATCAGCCCCAGCATTTT
d_gene: TRBD1; v_gene: TRBV29-1; j_gene: TRBJ1-1; abundance: many; len: 14; CDR3aa: CSGRGQGMNTEAFF; CDR3nt: TGCAGCGGGCGAGGACAGGGAATGAACACTGAAGCTTTCTTT
d_gene: .; v_gene: TRBV12-3/TRBV12-4; j_gene: TRBJ2-7; abundance: many; len: 14; CDR3aa: CASRSTDTSYEQYF; CDR3nt: TGTGCCAGCAGATCCACGGACACCTCCTACGAGCAGTACTTC
d_gene: .; v_gene: TRBV7-2; j_gene: TRBJ2-7; abundance: many; len: 15; CDR3aa: CASSLGDRWTYEQYF; CDR3nt: TGTGCCAGCAGCTTAGGTGACAGGTGGACCTACGAGCAGTACTTC
d_gene: TRBD2; v_gene: TRBV18; j_gene: TRBJ2-1; abundance: .; len: 15; CDR3aa: CASSPRGRTYHEQFF; CDR3nt: TGTGCCAGCTCACCGCGCGGGAGAACCTACCATGAGCAGTTCTTC
d_gene: TRBD2; v_gene: TRBV20-1; j_gene: TRBJ2-7; abundance: many; len: 12; CDR3aa: CSTERDSYEQYF; CDR3nt: TGCAGCACCGAGCGGGACTCCTACGAGCAGTACTTC
d_gene: TRBD2; v_gene: TRBV7-9; j_gene: TRBJ2-7; abundance: .; len: 14; CDR3aa: CASEGTSGNDEQYF; CDR3nt: TGTGCCAGCGAGGGGACTAGCGGGAATGACGAGCAGTACTTC
d_gene: TRBD2; v_gene: TRBV3-1; j_gene: TRBJ2-7; abundance: many; len: 14; CDR3aa: CASSPSGSPYEQYF; CDR3nt: TGTGCCAGCAGCCCTAGCGGGTCCCCGTACGAGCAGTACTTC
d_gene: TRBD1; v_gene: TRBV7-8; j_gene: TRBJ2-1; abundance: .; len: 15; CDR3aa: CASSSRTGLKNEQFF; CDR3nt: TGTGCCAGCAGCTCTAGGACAGGGCTTAAGAATGAGCAGTTCTTC
d_gene: TRBD2; v_gene: TRBV12-3/TRBV12-4; j_gene: TRBJ2-1; abundance: many; len: 15; CDR3aa: CASRLLAGGRYEQFF; CDR3nt: TGTGCCAGCAGATTACTAGCGGGAGGGCGATATGAGCAGTTCTTC
d_gene: .; v_gene: TRBV5-1; j_gene: TRBJ2-1; abundance: .; len: 13; CDR3aa: CASSADGGYEQFF; CDR3nt: TGTGCCAGCAGCGCGGACGGAGGGTACGAGCAGTTCTTC
d_gene: .; v_gene: TRBV12-3/TRBV12-4; j_gene: TRBJ2-7; abundance: .; len: 11; CDR3aa: CASSVGEEQYF; CDR3nt: TGTGCCAGCAGCGTAGGAGAAGAGCAGTACTTC
d_gene: TRBD1; v_gene: TRBV6-2/TRBV6-3; j_gene: TRBJ1-1; abundance: many; len: 16; CDR3aa: CASSYSRTGGGTEAFF; CDR3nt: TGTGCCAGCAGTTACTCCCGTACAGGGGGAGGGACTGAAGCTTTCTTT
d_gene: TRBD2; v_gene: TRBV20-1; j_gene: TRBJ2-3; abundance: many; len: 16; CDR3aa: CSARGGGRTSTDTQYF; CDR3nt: TGCAGTGCTAGAGGAGGCGGGAGGACGAGCACAGATACGCAGTATTTT
d_gene: .; v_gene: TRBV30; j_gene: TRBJ2-7; abundance: many; len: 13; CDR3aa: CAWSRGVSYEQYF; CDR3nt: TGTGCCTGGAGTCGAGGCGTCTCCTACGAGCAGTACTTC
d_gene: .; v_gene: TRBV3-1; j_gene: TRBJ1-1; abundance: .; len: 16; CDR3aa: CASSQGDRGMNTEAFF; CDR3nt: TGTGCCAGCAGCCAGGGAGATCGGGGGATGAACACTGAAGCTTTCTTT